This is a list of T cell receptor beta chains from one sample in a study of OX40 agonist ivuxolimab in advanced cancers. Here immunoSEQ multiplex PCR was the method, and the copy in TCRdb shows in-frame clones only, minus some. Of about 79,000 clones listed, 91% are singletons. Sequenced material: CD4+ or CD8+ T cells sorted from blood, taken in a trial of the OX40 agonist ivuxolimab. These TCRs come from an adult with an advanced solid tumor such as melanoma, head and neck, liver or kidney cancer. CDR3s include the opening cysteine and the closing phenylalanine or tryptophan. The order of the fields is J gene, CDR3 length, clone size, D gene, V gene, CDR3 DNA, CDR3 protein. A D gene is named only where the DNA matches it firmly. Only part of the rows carry a size: once, few, many, or a class if the clone is expanded.

TRBJ2-5,13,.,TRBD1,TRBV5-4,TGTGCCAGCACCTTGGGACAGAAAGAGACCCAGTACTTC,CASTLGQKETQYF
TRBJ2-5,13,.,TRBD1,TRBV6-1,TGTGCCAAAGGACAGGGATACCAAGAGACCCAGTACTTC,CAKGQGYQETQYF
TRBJ2-7,12,once,.,TRBV7-9,TGTGCCAGCAGCCAAGGGAACGGCGAGCAGTACTTC,CASSQGNGEQYF
TRBJ2-5,16,.,TRBD1,TRBV19,TGTGCCAGTAGTATTGCGACAGGGGGTATCCAAGAGACCCAGTACTTC,CASSIATGGIQETQYF
TRBJ2-5,14,.,.,TRBV5-1,TGCGCCAGCAGCTTGGGGGAGGCAGGGGAGACCCAGTACTTC,CASSLGEAGETQYF
TRBJ1-1,12,once,.,TRBV28,TGTGCCAGCAGTTTACAAAACACTGAAGCTTTCTTT,CASSLQNTEAFF
TRBJ2-5,14,.,.,TRBV27,TGTGCCAGCAGTTTATCTAGCCCCTACGAGACCCAGTACTTC,CASSLSSPYETQYF
TRBJ2-7,13,.,.,TRBV4-1,TGCGCCAGCAGCCGGGAGGGGGTCTACGAGCAGTACTTC,CASSREGVYEQYF
TRBJ2-7,10,.,.,TRBV20-1,TGCAGTGCTAGTCAGGTCGAGCAGTACTTC,CSASQVEQYF
TRBJ2-7,13,once,.,TRBV4-1,TGCGCCAGCAGCCAAGAAACACCCTACGAGCAGTACTTC,CASSQETPYEQYF
TRBJ2-3,18,.,TRBD2,TRBV7-9,TGTGCCAGCAGCCCGGTCCCAATCTTAGCGGGAGGCACAGATACGCAGTATTTT,CASSPVPILAGGTDTQYF
TRBJ2-7,15,.,.,TRBV6-5,TGTGCCAGCCAAATAGGGGGTCTAGCTAACTACGAGCAGTACTTC,CASQIGGLANYEQYF
TRBJ2-1,15,.,TRBD1,TRBV5-1,TGCGCCAGCAGCTTACAGGGGGCCCTCTACAATGAGCAGTTCTTC,CASSLQGALYNEQFF
TRBJ1-3,17,.,.,TRBV28,TGTGCCAGCAGTTTGGGGGGCGGTGGGAGTATCGGAAACACCATATATTTT,CASSLGGGGSIGNTIYF
TRBJ2-7,16,few,TRBD2,TRBV5-1,TGCGCCAGCAGCTTTGGACTAGCGGGAGGGTCCTACGAGCAGTACTTC,CASSFGLAGGSYEQYF
TRBJ2-7,13,once,TRBD1,TRBV7-9,TGTGCCAGCAGCCCGGGACAGTACTACGAGCAGTACTTC,CASSPGQYYEQYF
TRBJ2-4,15,.,TRBD2,TRBV28,TGTGCCAGCAGTTCCCCTACTAGCGGGCTAAACATTCAGTACTTC,CASSSPTSGLNIQYF
TRBJ2-2,13,once,.,TRBV5-1,TGCGCCAGCAGCAGGAATGGCACCGGGGAGCTGTTTTTT,CASSRNGTGELFF
TRBJ2-3,16,once,TRBD2,TRBV6-6,TGTGCCAGCAGTTTAACACCGGGACTAGGCACAGATACGCAGTATTTT,CASSLTPGLGTDTQYF
TRBJ2-7,14,.,TRBD2,TRBV7-6,TGTGCCAGCAGCACGTCTAGCGGCCCCTACGAGCAGTACTTC,CASSTSSGPYEQYF
TRBJ2-2,13,.,.,TRBV7-9,TGTGCCAGCAGCGTGGACTATACCGGGGAGCTGTTTTTT,CASSVDYTGELFF
TRBJ2-6,15,.,.,TRBV5-4,TGTGCCAGCAGCTTGGAAGGGAACGGGACCAACGTCCTGACTTTC,CASSLEGNGTNVLTF
TRBJ2-3,14,.,.,TRBV6-1,TGTGCCAGCATAGGCGGGACTTACACAGATACGCAGTATTTT,CASIGGTYTDTQYF
TRBJ1-2,13,.,TRBD1,TRBV19,TGTGCCAGTAGCCGCCAGGGGGCGGGCGGCTACACCTTC,CASSRQGAGGYTF
TRBJ2-7,14,.,.,TRBV11-2,TGTGCCAGCAACTTTCGACACGTGGGTTACGAGCAGTACTTC,CASNFRHVGYEQYF
TRBJ2-7,15,.,.,TRBV5-6,TGTGCCAGCAGCTTTTATTCATCATCTAAAGGGAAGCAGTACTTC,CASSFYSSSKGKQYF
TRBJ1-4,14,.,TRBD1,TRBV19,TGTGCCAGTAGTCGGACAGGAACTAATGAAAAACTGTTTTTT,CASSRTGTNEKLFF
TRBJ2-7,14,.,TRBD2,TRBV28,TGTGCCAGCAGTGTAACTAGCGGGAGAATTGGGCAGTACTTC,CASSVTSGRIGQYF
TRBJ1-2,15,.,.,TRBV19,TGTGCCAGTAGTGGATCGAAGACAGCTATAGGTGGCTACACCTTC,CASSGSKTAIGGYTF
TRBJ2-1,16,.,.,TRBV5-1,TGCGCCAGCAGCCAGCTACGGAAGGACGGATTAAATGAGCAGTTCTTC,CASSQLRKDGLNEQFF
TRBJ2-2,15,.,.,TRBV18,TGTGCCAGCTCACTGGGGGCGCGGAACACCGGGGAGCTGTTTTTT,CASSLGARNTGELFF
TRBJ2-5,15,.,.,TRBV7-9,TGTGCCAGCAGCGGGAATAGGGCAGCACAAGAGACCCAGTACTTC,CASSGNRAAQETQYF
TRBJ2-3,11,.,.,TRBV29-1,TGCAGCGTAGCTTCGGGGGATACGCAGTACTTT,CSVASGDTQYF
TRBJ2-7,14,.,.,TRBV28,TGTGCCAGCAGTCCCCCCGACAGGCTGTACGAGCAGTACTTC,CASSPPDRLYEQYF
TRBJ2-5,14,.,.,TRBV7-9,TGTGCCAGCAGCTTAATCCTAGCATCTGAGACCCAGTACTTC,CASSLILASETQYF
TRBJ1-2,13,.,.,TRBV6-5,TGTGCCAGCAGTCCGGGACGACGCTATGGCTACACCTTC,CASSPGRRYGYTF
TRBJ1-5,12,few,.,TRBV19,TGTGCCAGTAGTACACAGGGTCTGGCCCAGCATTTT,CASSTQGLAQHF
TRBJ1-6,14,once,TRBD1,TRBV5-1,TGCGCCAGCAGCTCACCAGGGGGCGAATCACCCCTCCACTTT,CASSSPGGESPLHF
TRBJ1-5,15,once,.,TRBV5-8,TGTGCCAGCAGCTTGGCGGGGGATAGCAATCAGCCCCAGCATTTT,CASSLAGDSNQPQHF
TRBJ2-7,11,.,.,TRBV28,TGTGCCAGCAGCCGTCGGTACGAGCAGTACTTC,CASSRRYEQYF
TRBJ2-3,15,.,TRBD2,TRBV14,TGTGCCAGCAGCCAAAGGACGGGGGGGGCCGATACGCAGTATTTT,CASSQRTGGADTQYF
TRBJ2-7,14,.,.,TRBV30,TGTGCCTGGTCTTTGGGGGGCCCAAACTACGAGCAGTACTTC,CAWSLGGPNYEQYF
TRBJ1-1,13,.,TRBD1,TRBV28,TGTGCCAGCAGTAGACAGGGATGGACTGAAGCTTTCTTT,CASSRQGWTEAFF
TRBJ2-4,17,.,.,TRBV11-1,TGTGCCAGCAGCTTGACATTCTCCGGGACGGCCAAAAACATTCAGTACTTC,CASSLTFSGTAKNIQYF
TRBJ2-7,14,once,TRBD1,TRBV5-1,TGCGCCAGCAGCCCGGGGACAGGGGGGTACGAGCAGTACTTC,CASSPGTGGYEQYF
TRBJ2-1,13,.,TRBD1,TRBV29-1,TGCAGCGTCAGGGACAGCGCCTACAATGAGCAGTTCTTC,CSVRDSAYNEQFF
TRBJ1-1,13,.,TRBD1,TRBV10-3,TGTGCCATCAGTGATAACAGGGGGACTGAAGCTTTCTTT,CAISDNRGTEAFF
TRBJ2-7,13,few,.,TRBV21-1,TGTGCCAGCAGAACTAGCGAATCCCACGAGCAGTACTTC,CASRTSESHEQYF
TRBJ1-5,14,.,TRBD1,TRBV29-1,TGCAGCGTCGGGACAGGGGACCGTAGGCAGCCCCAGCATTTT,CSVGTGDRRQPQHF
TRBJ1-3,14,.,.,TRBV28,TGTGCCAGCAGGCTACCAGGTCCTGGAAACACCATATATTTT,CASRLPGPGNTIYF
TRBJ1-5,14,.,.,TRBV28,TGTGCCAGCAGTTTCGGCGTTTTCAATCAGCCCCAGCATTTT,CASSFGVFNQPQHF
TRBJ1-2,13,.,.,TRBV2,TGTGCCAGCATTCGACAGCGTAATTATGGCTACACCTTC,CASIRQRNYGYTF
TRBJ1-1,15,.,.,TRBV15,TGTGCCACCAGCAGAGATCTCAGCGGGGGCACTGAAGCTTTCTTT,CATSRDLSGGTEAFF